The next 30 T cell receptor beta chains were all read from a single sample in a study of blood T cell repertoires in COVID-19. Profiling relied on immunoSEQ multiplex PCR, and the TCRdb table lists in-frame clones only, not all of them. The profile shows 200,000 to 300,000 clones, 91% of them singletons. Sequencing was performed on peripheral blood. The receptors derive from a person under 35 with COVID-19, enrolled during active disease.

This sequence joins TRBV5-1 and TRBJ2-1; D unresolved. Trimming pared 2 bases from V and 7 bases from J, leaving 10 bases between. The CDR3 is 13 amino acids. Germline CDR1 and CDR2: SGHRS and YFSETQ. The CDR3 DNA reads as TGCGCCAGCAGCTTAATAGCCGTTAATGAGCAGTTCTTC. Its translation: CASSLIAVNEQFF.

This clone was seen just once. The CDR3 nucleotides read TGTGCCAGCAGTGGACAGGGGGCAAATGCCGGGGAGCTGTTTTTT. This sequence encodes CASSGQGANAGELFF. V gene TRBV2 combines with J gene TRBJ2-2; 10 bases map to TRBD1. This CDR3 is built from 15 residues. The ends lost 4 bases at V and 6 bases at J; junction bases unmatched: 5. CDR1 and CDR2 (germline): SNHLY, FYNNEI.

The CDR3 nucleotides read TGTGCCAGTAGTACCGGGACAATGAAACCACCCCTCCACTTT. Translating it yields CASSTGTMKPPLHF. The chain carries TRBV19 and TRBJ1-6; D may be TRBD1 (6 bases). The CDR3 is made up of 14 amino acids. The ends were cut back, 4 bases at V and 11 bases at J, with 15 bases in the middle. Germline CDR1 reads LNHDA; CDR2 reads SQIVND (reference sequence).

The chain combines TRBV4-1 with TRBJ2-7, with 10 bases identical to TRBD2. Trimming took 1 base from V and 4 from J; bases not matched to a gene: 16. The CDR3 consists of 19 residues. CDR1 and CDR2 from the germline V gene are MGHRA and YSYEKL. Here the CDR3 DNA reads TGCGCCAGCAGCCAAGTTGCGTTCCCCTTGGAGCGGGAGGGTTACGAGCAGTACTTC. It encodes CASSQVAFPLEREGYEQYF.

The genes are TRBV5-1 and TRBJ2-7; 8 bases fit TRBD2. Germline trimming cut 2 bases from V and 7 bases from J; bases unmatched to any gene: 11. The germline gives CDR1 SGHRS, CDR2 YFSETQ. The CDR3 is 15 residues long. The chain's CDR3 is CASSFLSGSLGEQYF. The CDR3 DNA reads TGCGCCAGCAGCTTCCTGAGCGGGAGTCTGGGGGAGCAGTACTTC.

The rearrangement links TRBV19 to TRBJ1-1; D remains ambiguous. This CDR3 region has 12 residues. V dropped 2 bases and J dropped 4 bases, with 5 bases sitting between them. Germline V gene sequence: CDR1 LNHDA, CDR2 SQIVND (reference sequence). Written as DNA, the CDR3 is TGTGCCAGTAGTATAAGCCGCACTGAAGCTTTCTTT. This translates into CASSISRTEAFF.

This clone was counted a few times. The chain has TRBV19 and TRBJ1-2; 7 nucleotides line up with TRBD1. The CDR3 has 14 amino acids. Germline V gene data show CDR1 as LNHDA and CDR2 as SQIVND (reference sequence). Trimming removed 7 bases from V and 0 bases from J; junction bases left unmatched: 5. The CDR3, as DNA: TGTGCCAGTACCCCGGGACAGACTAACTATGGCTACACCTTC. Amino acids: CASTPGQTNYGYTF.

The CDR3 nucleotides are TGTGCCAGCAGATCAGGGTTAACCGGGGAGCTGTTTTTT. Amino acid sequence: CASRSGLTGELFF. This rearrangement joins TRBV7-9 to TRBJ2-2, with a possible D match to TRBD1 (5 bases). The V end lost 6 bases, the J end lost 5 bases, and 10 bases lay between the germline ends. This CDR3 is built from 13 residues. The germline V gene has CDR1 SEHNR and CDR2 FQNEAQ (reference sequence). Full variable domain (rest looked up from reference TRBV7-9 and TRBJ2-2): DTGVSQNPRHKITKRGQNVTFRCDPISEHNRLYWYRQTLGQGPEFLTYFQNEAQLEKSRLLSDRFSAERPKGSFSTLEIQRTEQGDSAMYLCASRSGLTGELFFGEGSRLTVL.

Notes on this clone: The sample carries other DNA sequences with the same CDR3. The chain is built from TRBV7-2 and TRBJ2-5, with D possibly TRBD1 on 6 matching bases. From germline, CDR1 is SGHTA and CDR2 FQGNSA. Trimming shortened V by 5 bases and J by 2 bases, and 12 bases separated the two germline ends. There are 14 residues in the CDR3. CDR3 sequence (DNA): TGTGCCAGCAGCCAACGGGACATTCAAGAGACCCAGTACTTC. Translated, it gives CASSQRDIQETQYF.

The V gene is TRBV27, the J gene TRBJ2-7; tentative D call: TRBD2 (6 bases). The CDR3 consists of 14 residues. Trimming took 5 bases from V and 5 from J, leaving 16 bases between them. Germline loops: CDR1 MNHEY, CDR2 SMNVEV (reference sequence). The CDR3 region has the DNA TGTGCCAGCAGTCCCCGGGAGTGGATCCACGAGCAGTACTTC. This codes for CASSPREWIHEQYF.

As concerns this clone: An end of the junction differs from the germline gene, which may be a read error. The chain employs TRBV5-1 and TRBJ1-1; D is possibly TRBD1 (5 bases). From germline, CDR1 is SGHRS and CDR2 YFSETQ. The CDR3 is made up of 13 amino acids. CDR3 sequence reads: CASSLAGNAEAFF. For the CDR3, the DNA is TGCGCCAGCAGCTTGGCAGGGAACGCTGAAGCTTTCTTT. Full variable domain (missing parts from reference TRBV5-1 and TRBJ1-1): KAGVTQTPRYLIKTRGQQVTLSCSPISGHRSVSWYQQTPGQGLQFLFEYFSETQRNKGNFPGRFSGRQFSNSRSEMNVSTLELGDSALYLCASSLAGNAEAFFGQGTRLTVV.

The chain couples TRBV5-1 to TRBJ2-1; 7 nucleotides align to TRBD1. Unmatched junction bases numbered 6, after V lost 3 bases and J lost 6 bases. Germline assignment: CDR1 SGHRS and CDR2 YFSETQ. The CDR3 spans 14 residues. The CDR3 bases are TGCGCCAGCAGCTGGGGGACAGAAATCAATGAGCAGTTCTTC. Its translation: CASSWGTEINEQFF.

V is TRBV4-1 and J is TRBJ1-1, with 7 bases fitting TRBD1. The germline V gene has CDR1 MGHRA and CDR2 YSYEKL. V was pared by 4 bases and J by 1 base, with 6 bases of the junction left unmatched. The CDR3 runs to 15 residues. For the CDR3, the DNA is TGCGCCAGCAGCCTTACAGGGGCCCCGAACACTGAAGCTTTCTTT. This translates into CASSLTGAPNTEAFF.

The chain links TRBV7-8 to TRBJ2-2; TRBD2 matches 7 bases. Germline V lookup: CDR1 SGHVS, CDR2 FQNEAQ. The trim removed 8 bases at V and 6 bases at J, leaving 15 bases unmatched. The CDR3 extends over 16 amino acids. The DNA for the CDR3 is TGTGCCAGCGGGGGGGAAGACGGGCACCTTTCCGGGGAGCTGTTTTTT. Translating gives CASGGEDGHLSGELFF.

The chain has TRBV7-2 and TRBJ2-1; TRBD2 agrees at 14 bases. Germline loops: CDR1 SGHTA, CDR2 FQGNSA. Trimming at V came to 5 bases and at J to 7 bases, leaving 7 bases not matched to a gene. This CDR3 region has 16 residues. The CDR3 protein is CASSKGLAGVWNEQFF. CDR3 bases: TGTGCCAGCAGCAAGGGACTAGCGGGAGTGTGGAATGAGCAGTTCTTC.

The chain has TRBV11-2 and TRBJ2-1; no clear D. Germline-derived CDR1 and CDR2 are SGHAT and FQNNGV. The CDR3 loop spans 15 amino acids. The ends were cut back, 8 bases at V and 1 base at J, with 15 bases in the middle. In DNA, the CDR3 is TGTGCCAGCTATCTAGATCCCATATCCTACAATGAGCAGTTCTTC. Protein product: CASYLDPISYNEQFF.

The chain combines TRBV7-3 with TRBJ2-7, with TRBD2 matching over 13 bases. The germline gives CDR1 SGHTA, CDR2 FQGTGA. The CDR3 extends over 14 amino acids. V lost 4 bases to trimming and J lost 5 bases; unmatched junction nucleotides: 2. The CDR3: CASSSGLAGDEQYF. The CDR3 DNA sequence: TGTGCCAGCAGCTCCGGACTAGCGGGAGACGAGCAGTACTTC.

The count of this clone is one. The V call is TRBV5-1, the J call TRBJ2-2; 15 bases line up with TRBD2. This CDR3 region has 19 residues. CDR1 and CDR2 (germline): SGHRS, YFSETQ. J lost 3 bases, V lost 3 bases, and 9 bases had no gene match. CDR3 DNA: TGCGCCAGCAGCTCCCCGGGACTAGCGGGAGGATGGGACACCGGGGAGCTGTTTTTT. Its protein is CASSSPGLAGGWDTGELFF.

This clone is a singleton in its sample. The genes are TRBV20-1 and TRBJ1-1; 8 bases align to TRBD1. The germline V gene has CDR1 DFQATT and CDR2 SNEGSKA (reference sequence). This CDR3 spans 10 amino acids. The CDR3: CSTGGTEAFF. The CDR3 coding sequence is TGCAGCACAGGGGGCACTGAAGCTTTCTTT.

The chain recombines TRBV25-1 with TRBJ1-5; D perhaps matches TRBD1 (5 bases). CDR3 length: 15 amino acids. Trimming pared 2 bases from V and 5 bases from J, leaving 13 bases between. Germline V gives CDR1 MGHDK, CDR2 SYGVNS. The CDR3 region is CASSEGGLWDQPQHF. DNA of the CDR3: TGTGCCAGCAGTGAAGGGGGGTTGTGGGATCAGCCCCAGCATTTT. Looking up the rest from reference TRBV25-1 and TRBJ1-5 gives the full variable domain: EADIYQTPRYLVIGTGKKITLECSQTMGHDKMYWYQQDPGMELHLIHYSYGVNSTEKGDLSSESTVSRIRTEHFPLTLESARPSHTSQYLCASSEGGLWDQPQHFGDGTRLSIL.

The chain links TRBV5-1 to TRBJ2-2, with D unresolved. The germline CDR1 and CDR2 sequences are SGHRS and YFSETQ. The CDR3 contains 14 residues. Trimming removed 2 bases from V and 1 base from J, with 6 bases in between. CDR3 in DNA: TGCGCCAGCAGCTTTGAACTGAACACCGGGGAGCTGTTTTTT. Encoded protein: CASSFELNTGELFF.

V and J are TRBV11-2 and TRBJ2-3, with D possibly being TRBD2 (6 bases). Trimming removed 9 bases from V and 1 base from J, with 14 bases in between. Germline lookup yields CDR1 SGHAT and CDR2 FQNNGV. CDR3 length equals 14 residues. CDR3 nucleotides: TGTGCCAGTGGGGGGAATTTTGGCACAGATACGCAGTATTTT. Protein: CASGGNFGTDTQYF.

The chain combines TRBV19 with TRBJ1-1, with 9 bases fitting TRBD1. Germline CDR1 reads LNHDA; CDR2 reads SQIVND (reference sequence). The CDR3 is made up of 14 amino acids. The V and J ends lost 1 base and 4 bases, in that order; junction bases with no gene match: 1. The CDR3 sequence: CASSIGQGGTEAFF. The CDR3 DNA reads as TGTGCCAGTAGTATAGGACAGGGGGGCACTGAAGCTTTCTTT.

This clone was recorded only once. The chain is built from TRBV7-2 and TRBJ2-5; D is ambiguous. CDR1 SGHTA and CDR2 FQGNSA come from the germline V gene. Trimming pared 3 bases from V and 4 bases from J, leaving 9 bases between. The CDR3 is 13 amino acids. This CDR3 reads CASSFTMAETQYF. The CDR3 DNA sequence: TGTGCCAGCAGCTTCACTATGGCAGAGACCCAGTACTTC. Looking up the rest from reference TRBV7-2 and TRBJ2-5 gives the full variable domain: GAGVSQSPSNKVTEKGKDVELRCDPISGHTALYWYRQSLGQGLEFLIYFQGNSAPDKSGLPSDRFSAERTGGSVSTLTIQRTQQEDSAVYLCASSFTMAETQYFGPGTRLLVL.

The rearrangement links TRBV5-1 to TRBJ1-3; no firm D call. Germline V gene sequence: CDR1 SGHRS, CDR2 YFSETQ. The CDR3 runs to 14 residues. V lost 5 bases, J lost 0 bases, and 9 bases lay in between. CDR3 sequence (DNA): TGCGCCAGCAGAGAGGGTAGCTCTGGAAACACCATATATTTT. Protein product: CASREGSSGNTIYF.

A remark on this clone: The same CDR3 is also encoded by other DNA sequences in this sample. The chain combines TRBV3-1 (or the pseudogene TRBV3-2) with TRBJ2-1; D may be TRBD1 (5 bases). CDR3 length: 11 residues. V was shortened by 1 base and J by 10 bases, with 5 bases between the two germline ends. Germline V gene lookup returns CDR1 LGHDT and CDR2 YNNKEL (reference sequence). The CDR3 DNA is TGTGCCAGCAGCCAAGGGGGCGAGCAGTTCTTC. The encoded protein is CASSQGGEQFF.

The rearrangement links TRBV5-1 to TRBJ2-3, with D maybe TRBD2 (6 bases). CDR3 length equals 14 residues. V was cut by 5 bases and J by 3 bases, with 13 bases left in between. Germline CDR1 reads SGHRS; CDR2 reads YFSETQ. CDR3 in DNA: TGCGCCAGCAGATCCGGGAGTGGGACAGATACGCAGTATTTT. Translated, it gives CASRSGSGTDTQYF.

The J gene is TRBJ1-6, the V gene TRBV25-1, with TRBD1 matching 10 bases. CDR1 is MGHDK and CDR2 is SYGVNS in the germline V gene. The V gene end was trimmed by 3 bases and the J gene end by 10 bases; junction bases not matched to a gene: 9. The CDR3 length is 16 residues. CDR3 amino acids: CASSDSGTGVSSPLHF. CDR3 DNA sequence: TGTGCCAGCAGTGACTCCGGGACAGGGGTGTCCTCACCCCTCCACTTT.

The chain is built from TRBV6-5 and TRBJ2-1, with D possibly matching TRBD2 (5 bases). The ends were cut back, 4 bases at V and 6 bases at J, with 7 bases in the middle. CDR1 and CDR2 (germline): MNHEY, SVGAGI. This CDR3 comprises 12 residues. CDR3 nucleotide sequence: TGTGCCAGCAGTTCCGGACTCAATGAGCAGTTCTTC. This translates into CASSSGLNEQFF.

CDR3 sequence reads: CASSFPTSPGGTEAFF. In DNA form, the CDR3 reads TGTGCCAGCAGTTTCCCCACCTCCCCAGGGGGCACTGAAGCTTTCTTT. The rearrangement joins TRBV28 to TRBJ1-1, with 7 bases aligning to TRBD1. V was pared by 3 bases and J by 4 bases, with 11 bases of the junction left unmatched. The CDR3 loop spans 16 amino acids. The germline V gene encodes CDR1 MDHEN and CDR2 SYDVKM. The full variable domain, with the rest looked up from reference TRBV28 and TRBJ1-1, is DVKVTQSSRYLVKRTGEKVFLECVQDMDHENMFWYRQDPGLGLRLIYFSYDVKMKEKGDIPEGYSVSREKKERFSLILESASTNQTSMYLCASSFPTSPGGTEAFFGQGTRLTVV.